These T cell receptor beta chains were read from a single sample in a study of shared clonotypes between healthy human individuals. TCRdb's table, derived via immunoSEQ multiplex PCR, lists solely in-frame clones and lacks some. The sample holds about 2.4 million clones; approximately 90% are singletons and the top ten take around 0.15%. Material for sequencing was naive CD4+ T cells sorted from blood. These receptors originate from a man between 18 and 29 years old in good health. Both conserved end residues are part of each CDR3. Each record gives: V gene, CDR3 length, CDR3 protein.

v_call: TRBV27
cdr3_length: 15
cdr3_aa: CASSQGTRLNTEAFF

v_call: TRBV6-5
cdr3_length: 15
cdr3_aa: CASSLGAGAYYGYTF

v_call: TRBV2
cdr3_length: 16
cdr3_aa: CASSEEGAGRSYEQYF

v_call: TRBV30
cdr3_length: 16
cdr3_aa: CAWSSIGQGSPYEQYF

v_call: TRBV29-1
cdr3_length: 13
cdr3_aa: CSVEWGVGEKLFF

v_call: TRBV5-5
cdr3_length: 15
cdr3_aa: CASSLAGAGSYEQYF

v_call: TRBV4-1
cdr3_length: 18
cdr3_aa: CASSSSPVSGRRQETQYF

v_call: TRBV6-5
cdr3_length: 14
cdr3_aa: CASRGLGGNQPQHF

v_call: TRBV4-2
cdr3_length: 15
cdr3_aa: CASSQEGGRTDTQYF

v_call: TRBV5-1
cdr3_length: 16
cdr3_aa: CASSSAGTGVGETQYF

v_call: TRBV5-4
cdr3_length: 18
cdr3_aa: CASASDRGKGKGSETQYF

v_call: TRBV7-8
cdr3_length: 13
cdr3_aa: CASSLATGGGYTF

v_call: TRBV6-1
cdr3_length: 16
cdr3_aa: CASSDYGLAGNYGYTF

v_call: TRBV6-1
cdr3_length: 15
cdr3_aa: CASSASGYEGDTQYF

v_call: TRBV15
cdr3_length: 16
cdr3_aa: CATSRLLAGDLYEQYF

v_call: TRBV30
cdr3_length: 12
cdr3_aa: CAWSGPPTEAFF

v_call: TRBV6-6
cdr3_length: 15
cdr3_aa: CASRVSSLQLRGQYF

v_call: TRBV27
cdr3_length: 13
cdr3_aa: CASSLVGSYEQYF

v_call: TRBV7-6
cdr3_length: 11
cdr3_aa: CASSLVGEQYF

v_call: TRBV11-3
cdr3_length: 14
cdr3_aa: CASSPDRAGNTIYF

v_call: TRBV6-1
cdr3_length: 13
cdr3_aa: CASSEGSWYEQYF

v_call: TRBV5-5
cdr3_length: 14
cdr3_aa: CASSFALADTEAFF

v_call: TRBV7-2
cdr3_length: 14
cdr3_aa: CASSSGGSTDTQYF

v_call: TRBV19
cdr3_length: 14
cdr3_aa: CASSISGNTGELFF

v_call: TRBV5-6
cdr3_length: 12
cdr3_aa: CASSIQDYGYTF

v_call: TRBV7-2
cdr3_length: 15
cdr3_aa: CASSPVGGQGDEQFF

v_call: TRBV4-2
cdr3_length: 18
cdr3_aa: CASSQDLLAGPYQETQYF

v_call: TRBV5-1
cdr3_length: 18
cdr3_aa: CASSRIEWTGKVKETQYF

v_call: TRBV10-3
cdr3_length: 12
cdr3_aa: CAISPGGDTQYF

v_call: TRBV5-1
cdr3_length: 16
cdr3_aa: CASSVDRPSGANVLTF

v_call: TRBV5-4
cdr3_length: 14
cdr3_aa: CASSLLAGGHEQFF

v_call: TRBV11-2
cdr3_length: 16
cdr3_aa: CASSKYEGLAKNIQYF